This TCR beta chain was retrieved from a study of post-analysis software for immune sequencing data. Across the whole study: The study covered relapsing-remitting, secondary progressive and progressive-relapsing courses of multiple sclerosis.

The TCR beta cDNA libraries carried unique molecular identifiers. Input populations of roughly 0.85 to 11 million T cells gave rise to around 500,000 cDNA molecules. TCRdb reanalysed the PCR reads using MiXCR and keeps one entry per CDR3 protein. This table holds about 200,000 distinct CDR3 sequences, roughly 30% found once. With 5 bases clipped from V and 4 bases from J, the junction kept 9 bases outside the gene matches. This CDR3 has 15 amino acids. Germline lookup yields CDR1 DFQATT and CDR2 SNEGSKA (reference sequence). Study-wide results and caveats: Controls showed significantly higher normalized Chao1 diversity than did multiple sclerosis patients. In patients, a few TRBV segments were more frequent than in controls, with TRBV5-6, TRBV5-1 and TRBV20-1 among them. Co-batched samples clustered tightly together by F measure.

This clonotype was seen ten or more times. Its antigen is still unknown. The sequenced material came from blood. The TCR comes from a girl aged 2-17 years with multiple sclerosis. The chain is built from TRBV20-1 and TRBJ1-2; 11 nucleotides match TRBD1. The CDR3 here is CSASDRGRGGYGYTF. The CDR3 DNA sequence: TGCAGTGCTTCGGACAGGGGGCGCGGTGGCTATGGCTACACCTTC.